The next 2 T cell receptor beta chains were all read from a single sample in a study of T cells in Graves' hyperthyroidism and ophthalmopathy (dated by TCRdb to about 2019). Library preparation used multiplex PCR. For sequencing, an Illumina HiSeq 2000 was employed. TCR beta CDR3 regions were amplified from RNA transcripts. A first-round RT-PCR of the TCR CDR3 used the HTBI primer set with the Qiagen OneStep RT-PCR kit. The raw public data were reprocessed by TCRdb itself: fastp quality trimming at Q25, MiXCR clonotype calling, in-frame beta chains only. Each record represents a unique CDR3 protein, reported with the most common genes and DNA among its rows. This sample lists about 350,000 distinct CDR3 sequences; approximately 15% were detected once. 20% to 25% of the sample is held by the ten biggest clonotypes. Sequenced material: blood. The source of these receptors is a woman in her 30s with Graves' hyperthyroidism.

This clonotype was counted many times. DNA of the CDR3: TGTGCCACGGAAGGGGACTCCTACGAGCAGTACTTC. It translates to CATEGDSYEQYF. The chain has TRBV6-1 and TRBJ2-7; weak D call: TRBD1 (5 bases). Germline assignment: CDR1 MNHNS and CDR2 SASEGT. This CDR3 has 12 residues. The germline V and J ends were trimmed by 10 bases and 0 bases, with 10 bases remaining between them.

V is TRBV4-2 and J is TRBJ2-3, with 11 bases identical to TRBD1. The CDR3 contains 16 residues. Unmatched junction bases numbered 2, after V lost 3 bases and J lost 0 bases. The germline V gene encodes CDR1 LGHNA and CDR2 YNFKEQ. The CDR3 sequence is CASSQGQGGSTDTQYF. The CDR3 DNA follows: TGTGCCAGCAGCCAGGGACAGGGGGGAAGCACAGATACGCAGTATTTT.